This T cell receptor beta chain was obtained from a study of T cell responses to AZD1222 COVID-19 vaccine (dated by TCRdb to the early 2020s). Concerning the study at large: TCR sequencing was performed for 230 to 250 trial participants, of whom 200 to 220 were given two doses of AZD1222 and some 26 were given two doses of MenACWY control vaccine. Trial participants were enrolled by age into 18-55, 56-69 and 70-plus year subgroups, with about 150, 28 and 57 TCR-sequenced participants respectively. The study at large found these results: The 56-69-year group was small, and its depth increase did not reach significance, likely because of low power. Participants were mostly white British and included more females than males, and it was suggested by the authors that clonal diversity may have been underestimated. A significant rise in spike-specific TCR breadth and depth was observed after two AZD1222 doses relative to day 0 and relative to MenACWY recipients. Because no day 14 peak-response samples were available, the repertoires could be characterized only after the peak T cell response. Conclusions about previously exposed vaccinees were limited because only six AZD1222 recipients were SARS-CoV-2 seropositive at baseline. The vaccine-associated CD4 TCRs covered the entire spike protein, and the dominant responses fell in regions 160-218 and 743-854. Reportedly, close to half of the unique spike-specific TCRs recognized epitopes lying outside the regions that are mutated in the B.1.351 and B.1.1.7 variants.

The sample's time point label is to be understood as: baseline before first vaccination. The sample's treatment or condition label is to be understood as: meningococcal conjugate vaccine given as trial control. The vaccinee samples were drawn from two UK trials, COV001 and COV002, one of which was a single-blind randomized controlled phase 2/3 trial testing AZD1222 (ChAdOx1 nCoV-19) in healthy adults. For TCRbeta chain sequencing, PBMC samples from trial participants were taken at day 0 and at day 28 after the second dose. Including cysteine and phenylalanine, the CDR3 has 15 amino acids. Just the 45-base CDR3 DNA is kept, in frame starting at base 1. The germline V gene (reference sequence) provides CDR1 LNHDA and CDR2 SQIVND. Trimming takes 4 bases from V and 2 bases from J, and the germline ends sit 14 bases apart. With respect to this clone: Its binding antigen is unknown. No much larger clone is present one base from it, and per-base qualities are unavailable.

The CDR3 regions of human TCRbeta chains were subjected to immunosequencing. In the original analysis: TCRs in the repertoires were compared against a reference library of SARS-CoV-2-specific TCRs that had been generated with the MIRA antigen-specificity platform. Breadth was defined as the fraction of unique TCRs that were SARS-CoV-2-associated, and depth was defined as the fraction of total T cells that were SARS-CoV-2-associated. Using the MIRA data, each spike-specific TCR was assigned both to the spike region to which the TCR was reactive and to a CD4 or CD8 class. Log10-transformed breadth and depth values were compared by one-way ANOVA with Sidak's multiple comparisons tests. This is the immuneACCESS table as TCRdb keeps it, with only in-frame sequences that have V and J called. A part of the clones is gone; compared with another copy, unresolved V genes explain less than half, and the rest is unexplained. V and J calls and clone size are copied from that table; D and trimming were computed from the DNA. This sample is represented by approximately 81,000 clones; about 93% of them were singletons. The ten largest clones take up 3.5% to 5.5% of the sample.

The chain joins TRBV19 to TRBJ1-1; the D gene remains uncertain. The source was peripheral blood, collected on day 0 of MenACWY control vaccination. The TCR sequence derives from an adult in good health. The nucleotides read TGTGCCAGTAGTACCCCGAATCGAGGTAACACTGAAGCTTTCTTT. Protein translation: CASSTPNRGNTEAFF.